These 8 T cell receptor beta chains originate from one sample sequenced in a study of immune heterogeneity within non-small cell lung tumors. Each sample used 550 to 650 ng of genomic DNA from bulk tumor tissue. Doctors removed several biopsies from each primary tumor during surgery, keeping them far apart. Each patient presented with untreated, newly diagnosed non-small cell lung cancer and received curative surgery. TCR beta CDR3 regions came from multiplex PCR with 32 forward V and 13 reverse J primers. TCRdb redid the calling of the multiplex PCR reads with MiXCR, one entry per CDR3 protein. The sample records fewer than 15,000 distinct CDR3 sequences, about 20% being singletons. Sequencing input: lung tumor tissue. These receptors came from a man between 60 and 75 years old with non-small cell lung cancer.

The V call is TRBV10-3, the J call TRBJ1-3, with D possibly being TRBD1 (5 bases). Trimming took off 2 bases at V and 0 bases at J, with 11 bases between the two ends. This CDR3 comprises 16 residues. Germline loops: CDR1 ENHRY, CDR2 SYGVKD. The CDR3 loop reads CAISEGHSNSGNTIYF. The CDR3 nucleotides are TGTGCCATCAGTGAGGGACACAGCAACTCTGGAAACACCATATATTTT.

This chain connects TRBV6-1 to TRBJ1-1; no clear D gene. The CDR3 runs 13 residues. CDR1 and CDR2 (germline): MNHNS, SASEGT. Trimming pared 4 bases from V and 1 base from J, leaving 7 bases between. CDR3 in DNA: TGTGCCAGCAGTGGAGAAGCGAACACTGAAGCTTTCTTT. Residues: CASSGEANTEAFF.

This clonotype was counted many times. The V gene is TRBV27, the J gene TRBJ2-5; the D is unclear. There are 12 residues in the CDR3. Germline-derived CDR1 and CDR2 are MNHEY and SMNVEV (reference sequence). The V and J ends lost 5 bases and 2 bases respectively, with 6 bases between them. Written as DNA, the CDR3 is TGTGCCAGCAGTCACTCGCAAGAGACCCAGTACTTC. It encodes CASSHSQETQYF.

On this clonotype: This may be a read error: a much more frequent sequence differs by one nucleotide. This sequence joins TRBV2 and TRBJ1-1; tentative D call: TRBD1 (5 bases). This CDR3 is built from 14 residues. Germline V gives CDR1 SNHLY, CDR2 FYNNEI. The CDR3 nucleotides are TGTGGCAGCAGGGCAGACAGAATGAACACTGAAGCTTTCTTT. It specifies CGSRADRMNTEAFF.

V is TRBV20-1 and J is TRBJ1-5; unclear D gene. CDR3 length: 15 amino acids. Deletions cut 4 bases from V and 7 bases from J, with 20 bases between. Germline V gives CDR1 DFQATT, CDR2 SNEGSKA (reference sequence). The CDR3 reads CSANPDGELGQPQHF. CDR3 bases: TGCAGTGCTAACCCTGATGGGGAGCTCGGCCAGCCCCAGCATTTT.

The V and J genes are TRBV5-4 and TRBJ1-1; D may be TRBD1 (6 bases). This CDR3 contains 15 residues. The V end lost 4 bases, the J end lost 1 base, and 14 bases lay between the germline ends. The germline gives CDR1 SGHNT, CDR2 YYREEE (reference sequence). The CDR3, as DNA: TGTGCCAGCAGCCCGGGGGGCGGATCGAACACTGAAGCTTTCTTT. It is translated as CASSPGGGSNTEAFF.

On this clonotype itself: Sequence at one end of the junction differs from germline and may be a read error. The J gene is TRBJ1-4, the V gene TRBV12-3 or TRBV12-4, with TRBD1 matching 8 bases. The CDR3 is 17 amino acids. The CDR3 DNA follows: TGTTCCAGCAGCCTAGGACAGGGCCCCTCAGGTTATGAAAAACTGTTTTTT. Translated: CSSSLGQGPSGYEKLFF.

A note on this clonotype: Possible read error: a much larger clone is one base away. The chain is built from TRBV24-1 and TRBJ1-1, with D unresolved. Germline assignment: CDR1 KGHDR and CDR2 SFDVKD. The CDR3 loop spans 13 amino acids. V lost 9 bases, J lost 5 bases, and 15 bases lay in between. Here the CDR3 DNA reads TGTGCCACCCGCATAAGGCGGGATACTGAAGCTTTCTTT. Its translation: CATRIRRDTEAFF.